Following are 12 T cell receptor beta chains from one sample sequenced in a study of shared clonotypes between healthy human individuals. This table comes from immunoSEQ multiplex PCR, and its TCRdb copy is limited to in-frame clones, with some not included. The repertoire holds millions of clones, with over 85% as singletons. Sample: naive CD4+ T cells sorted from blood. Sample subset: CD45RA+ positively selected. These TCRs come from a man between 18 and 29 years old in good health.

With respect to this clone: The identical CDR3 is also encoded by other nucleotide sequences in the sample. The chain carries TRBV18 and TRBJ1-2, with 8 bases fitting TRBD1. This CDR3 contains 15 residues. Germline-derived CDR1 and CDR2 are KGHSH and LQKENI. The V and J ends lost 6 bases and 0 bases, in that order; junction bases with no gene match: 6. The CDR3 region has the DNA TGTGCCAGCTCGCCAGGACAGGGCCCTAACTATGGCTACACCTTC. This gives the protein CASSPGQGPNYGYTF.

The chain links TRBV5-6 to TRBJ2-1, with 8 bases fitting TRBD2. This CDR3 has 15 amino acids. Trimming cost V 0 bases and J 7 bases; bases outside gene matches: 6. In germline, CDR1 is SGHDT, CDR2 YYEEEE. The CDR3 loop is CASSLGLAGFNEQFF. The CDR3 DNA reads as TGTGCCAGCAGCTTGGGGCTAGCGGGTTTTAATGAGCAGTTCTTC.

This rearrangement joins TRBV28 to TRBJ2-3; maybe TRBD2 (6 bases). This CDR3 is 13 amino acids long. Germline CDR1 and CDR2: MDHEN and SYDVKM. Trimming shortened V by 4 bases and J by 8 bases, and 13 bases separated the two germline ends. The CDR3 DNA reads TGTGCCAGCAGTTGGGGCGACGGGGGTACGCAGTATTTT. It codes for CASSWGDGGTQYF.

V is TRBV30 and J is TRBJ2-7; 8 bases align to TRBD1. Germline CDR1 and CDR2: GTSNPN and SVGIG (reference sequence). This CDR3 region has 16 residues. Trimming took 2 bases from V and 0 from J; bases not matched to a gene: 9. Here the CDR3 DNA reads TGTGCCTGGAGTCAACCTGACAGGGGACTCTCCTACGAGCAGTACTTC. Its protein is CAWSQPDRGLSYEQYF.

The chain links TRBV6-5 to TRBJ2-7; TRBD1 matches at 8 bases. Germline CDR1 reads MNHEY; CDR2 reads SVGAGI. The CDR3 totals 14 residues. The V and J ends lost 6 bases and 2 bases, in that order; junction bases with no gene match: 6. The CDR3 is CASSRTGHTYEQYF. The CDR3 DNA is TGTGCCAGCAGCAGGACAGGGCACACCTACGAGCAGTACTTC.

The rearrangement uses TRBV19 and TRBJ2-7; TRBD2 is a possible D gene (6 bases). The germline V gene has CDR1 LNHDA and CDR2 SQIVND (reference sequence). Trimming stripped 10 bases from V and 4 bases from J, with 20 bases between. The CDR3 totals 14 residues. CDR3 sequence reads: CATRSGGLKYEQYF. The DNA of the CDR3 is TGTGCCACCAGATCTGGAGGGCTAAAATACGAGCAGTACTTC.

The chain joins TRBV30 to TRBJ2-2; 9 nucleotides agree with TRBD2. Losses at the gene ends were 0 bases for V and 7 bases for J; bases not matched to a gene: 9. Per the germline V gene, CDR1 is GTSNPN and CDR2 is SVGIG (reference sequence). There are 16 residues in the CDR3. The CDR3 loop reads CAWSVRGSGRIGELFF. CDR3 DNA: TGTGCCTGGAGTGTACGCGGTAGCGGGAGAATCGGGGAGCTGTTTTTT.

The J gene is TRBJ2-2, the V gene TRBV5-6; TRBD1 agrees at 7 bases. The V and J ends lost 0 bases and 4 bases, in that order; junction bases with no gene match: 6. This CDR3 is 16 amino acids long. Germline V gene lookup returns CDR1 SGHDT and CDR2 YYEEEE. CDR3 coding DNA: TGTGCCAGCAGCTTGGTAATCCGGGACAGCACCGGGGAGCTGTTTTTT. It codes for CASSLVIRDSTGELFF.

Concerning this clone itself: The sample has other DNA sequences that encode this CDR3 too. This chain uses TRBV10-3 with TRBJ1-5; D possibly corresponds to TRBD1 (5 bases). The CDR3 totals 15 residues. Trimming cost V 0 bases and J 1 base, with 7 bases left between them. Per the germline V gene, CDR1 is ENHRY and CDR2 is SYGVKD. The DNA for the CDR3 is TGTGCCATCAGTGAGTCGGGGGACAGCAATCAGCCCCAGCATTTT. Amino acids: CAISESGDSNQPQHF.

V gene TRBV9 combines with J gene TRBJ2-1, with D possibly matching TRBD2 (7 bases). Germline V CDR1 and CDR2: SGDLS, YYNGEE. V was trimmed by 0 bases and J by 5 bases, leaving 15 bases between them. The CDR3 has 16 residues. The CDR3 sequence: CASSVGMAGANNEQFF. The CDR3 nucleotides are TGTGCCAGCAGCGTAGGGATGGCGGGGGCCAACAATGAGCAGTTCTTC. Together with reference TRBV9 and TRBJ2-1, the CDR3 gives the full variable domain: DSGVTQTPKHLITATGQRVTLRCSPRSGDLSVYWYQQSLDQGLQFLIQYYNGEERAKGNILERFSAQQFPDLHSELNLSSLELGDSALYFCASSVGMAGANNEQFFGPGTRLTVL.

V usage is TRBV5-1 and J usage is TRBJ2-2, with D hard to call. CDR3 length equals 13 residues. CDR1 is SGHRS and CDR2 is YFSETQ in the germline V gene. With 0 bases removed from V and 7 bases from J, the gap between germline ends came to 7 bases. The CDR3 protein is CASSLALIGELFF. The DNA of the CDR3 is TGCGCCAGCAGCTTGGCCCTTATCGGGGAGCTGTTTTTT. The full variable domain, its missing parts supplied by reference TRBV5-1 and TRBJ2-2, is KAGVTQTPRYLIKTRGQQVTLSCSPISGHRSVSWYQQTPGQGLQFLFEYFSETQRNKGNFPGRFSGRQFSNSRSEMNVSTLELGDSALYLCASSLALIGELFFGEGSRLTVL.

V gene TRBV6-5 combines with J gene TRBJ1-5; a possible D gene is TRBD1 (6 bases). The V and J ends lost 6 bases and 4 bases respectively, with 13 bases between them. The CDR3 spans 14 residues. The germline gives CDR1 MNHEY, CDR2 SVGAGI. The CDR3 region has the DNA TGTGCCAGCAGGACGGGGACACAGAATCAGCCCCAGCATTTT. This encodes CASRTGTQNQPQHF.